This T cell receptor (beta chain) was sequenced for a study of cytomegalovirus exposure and HLA in healthy donors. The CDR3 totals 15 residues. CDR1 and CDR2 from the germline V gene are LNHDA and SQIVND (reference sequence). J gave up 6 bases and V 5 bases, and 7 bases lay outside the gene matches. About this clone itself: Its target is unknown. This sample includes further DNA sequences coding for the same CDR3.

General study points: Another analysis was done later, and it associated around 17,000 TCR beta sequences with HLA alleles at 0.05 false discovery rate. Later analysis showed TCR association rates varying by HLA locus, highest for DRB1 and lowest for HLA-C. Highly shared variants forming one cluster were likely a sequencing artifact.

The PCR employed 60 Vbeta primers together with 13 Jbeta primers. Sequencing used immunoSEQ multiplex PCR; TCRdb keeps in-frame clones, though not all of them. The sample holds approximately 170,000 clones, about 64% seen once. At collection, donors were nominally healthy, but unrecorded immune exposures were probable. The sequenced sample was PBMCs. The sequence was obtained from a man aged 50 or older in good health and CMV-seronegative. The chain carries TRBV19 and TRBJ1-6; 7 positions agree with TRBD1. Written as DNA, the CDR3 is TGTGCCAGTAGTCCCCCGGGACAGCTTAATTCACCCCTCCACTTT. Translated, it gives CASSPPGQLNSPLHF.